This TCR beta chain is drawn from a study of T cell responses to AZD1222 COVID-19 vaccine (dated by TCRdb to the early 2020s). Turning to the overall study: AZD1222 recipients whose second dose came at about 4 weeks and those whose second dose came at about 12 weeks were combined into one group, since spike-specific TCR depth and breadth did not differ between the two schedules. A total of approximately 240 trial participants underwent TCR sequencing, of whom approximately 200 had received two doses of AZD1222 and about 26 had received two doses of the MenACWY control vaccine. Trial participants were enrolled by age into subgroups of 18-55, 56-69 and 70-plus years, and 148, 28 and 57 TCR-sequenced participants, respectively, were included in these subgroups.

The CDR3 regions of human TCRbeta chains were subjected to immunosequencing. The paper's data handling went like this. Repertoire TCRs were matched against a reference library of SARS-CoV-2-specific TCRs generated with the MIRA antigen-specificity platform. Breadth meant the fraction of unique TCRs that were SARS-CoV-2-associated, whereas depth meant the fraction of total T cells that were SARS-CoV-2-associated. Each spike-specific TCR was assigned to its reactive spike region and to a CD4 or CD8 class using the MIRA data. Log10-transformed breadth and depth values were compared by one-way ANOVA with Sidak's multiple comparisons tests. TCRdb retrieved this table from immuneACCESS and kept in-frame rearrangements only. Not all clones are present; in checked studies, unresolved V genes account for under half, and no reason is known for the remainder. V and J calls plus clone size are reproduced from that table; the DNA served to infer D and trimming. The sample profile shows over 90,000 clones; roughly 87% of them were found once. About 5% of the sample is held by the ten biggest clonotypes.

The study at large found these results: Because no day 14 peak-response samples were available, repertoires were characterized only after the peak T cell response. Conclusions about previously exposed vaccinees are limited because only five to seven AZD1222 recipients were SARS-CoV-2 seropositive at baseline. Reportedly, close to half of the unique spike-specific TCRs recognized epitopes lying outside the regions that are mutated in the B.1.351 and B.1.1.7 variants. Vaccine-associated CD4 TCRs spanned the whole spike protein, with dominant responses in regions 160-218 and 743-854. Most participants were white British and females outnumbered males, and the authors suggested that clonal diversity may have been underestimated. The 56-69-year group was small, and its depth increase did not reach significance, likely because of low power. After two AZD1222 doses, both the breadth and the depth of spike-specific TCRs were significantly higher than at day 0 and than in MenACWY recipients.

The sample's time point, from its label and the paper: baseline before first vaccination. The vaccinee samples were drawn from two UK trials, COV001 and COV002, one of which was a single-blind randomized controlled phase 2/3 trial testing AZD1222 (ChAdOx1 nCoV-19) in healthy adults. Trial participant PBMC samples were collected at day 0 and day 28 after the second dose for TCRbeta chain sequencing. As concerns this clone: The antigen this receptor binds is unknown. No clone much larger than this one lies a single base away; base qualities are absent.

The germline V gene (reference sequence) supplies CDR1 LNHDA and CDR2 SQIVND. Measured from the cysteine to the phenylalanine, the CDR3 is 17 residues long. Only the CDR3 part of the read is kept: 51 bases, read in frame from the first base. Trimming takes 3 bases from V and 0 bases from J, and the germline ends sit 17 bases apart. The TCR comes from an adult in good health. Sequenced here: peripheral blood, sampled on day 0 of AZD1222 vaccination. Recombination joined TRBV19 with TRBJ1-1, with a tentative D gene TRBD1 over 6 matching bases. The DNA sequence is as follows: TGTGCCAGTAGTATGTATCGGATGAGGGGGATGAACACTGAAGCTTTCTTT. It codes for CASSMYRMRGMNTEAFF. Joined to the reference TRBV19 and TRBJ1-1 proteins, this CDR3 gives the full variable domain: DGGITQSPKYLFRKEGQNVTLSCEQNLNHDAMYWYRQDPGQGLRLIYYSQIVNDFQKGDIAEGYSVSREKKESFPLTVTSAQKNPTAFYLCASSMYRMRGMNTEAFFGQGTRLTVV.